The 5 T cell receptor beta chains presented below share a single source sample, sequenced in a study of cytomegalovirus exposure and HLA in healthy donors (dated by TCRdb to the late 2010s). Library preparation was by the immunoSEQ multiplex PCR assay. The multiplex PCR relied on a mix of 60 forward primers for TCR Vbeta segments and 13 reverse primers for TCR Jbeta segments. This immuneACCESS table, as held by TCRdb, lists in-frame sequences with V and J called but not all clones. Of the missing ones, under half trace to an unresolved V gene in checked studies; the others have no known cause. The sample table holds over 100,000 clones, of which around 74% were seen once. Together, the top ten hold approximately 7% of the sample. Sequencing was done on a sample of PBMCs. These receptors came from a man in his forties or fifties in good health and CMV-seropositive.

This clone was seen a handful of times. The V and J genes are TRBV28 and TRBJ1-4; D gene unclear. Germline V gene data show CDR1 as MDHEN and CDR2 as SYDVKM. This CDR3 region has 14 residues. CDR3 loop: CATSLGTLSGKLFF. In nucleotides, the CDR3 is TGTGCAACAAGTTTAGGAACGCTGAGCGGAAAACTGTTTTTT.

The CDR3 DNA sequence: TGTGCCAGCAGTGCCACGCATCAGGGGGGCAATCAGCCCCAGCATTTT. Amino acid sequence: CASSATHQGGNQPQHF. This rearrangement joins TRBV6-1 to TRBJ1-5; 7 bases line up with TRBD1. Germline CDR1 is MNHNS and CDR2 is SASEGT. Trimming at V came to 4 bases and at J to 2 bases, leaving 8 bases not matched to a gene. The CDR3 runs 16 residues.

The chain uses TRBV5-4 and TRBJ2-3, with TRBD2 matching 9 bases. The CDR3 is 16 residues long. Germline V lookup: CDR1 SGHNT, CDR2 YYREEE (reference sequence). Trimming took 3 bases from V and 4 from J; bases not matched to a gene: 9. CDR3 in amino acids: CASSSAVAGVADTQYF. In DNA form, the CDR3 reads TGTGCCAGCAGCTCAGCGGTAGCGGGAGTGGCAGATACGCAGTATTTT.

There are a few counts of this clone. The J gene is TRBJ1-2, the V gene TRBV27; 7 bases are a match to TRBD1. This CDR3 spans 12 amino acids. CDR1 is MNHEY, CDR2 SMNVEV, per germline (reference sequence). V was clipped by 7 bases and J by 6 bases; unmatched bases: 5. The CDR3 is CASIFDRDGYTF. The CDR3 DNA sequence: TGTGCCAGCATTTTTGACAGGGATGGCTACACCTTC.

The gene calls are TRBV6-6 and TRBJ2-2; D is unclear. CDR3 length: 14 residues. Germline V gene lookup returns CDR1 MNHNY and CDR2 SVGAGI (reference sequence). Trimming stripped 2 bases from V and 6 bases from J, with 10 bases between. This CDR3 reads CASSYELPPGELFF. CDR3 DNA sequence: TGTGCCAGCAGTTACGAGTTACCTCCCGGGGAGCTGTTTTTT.